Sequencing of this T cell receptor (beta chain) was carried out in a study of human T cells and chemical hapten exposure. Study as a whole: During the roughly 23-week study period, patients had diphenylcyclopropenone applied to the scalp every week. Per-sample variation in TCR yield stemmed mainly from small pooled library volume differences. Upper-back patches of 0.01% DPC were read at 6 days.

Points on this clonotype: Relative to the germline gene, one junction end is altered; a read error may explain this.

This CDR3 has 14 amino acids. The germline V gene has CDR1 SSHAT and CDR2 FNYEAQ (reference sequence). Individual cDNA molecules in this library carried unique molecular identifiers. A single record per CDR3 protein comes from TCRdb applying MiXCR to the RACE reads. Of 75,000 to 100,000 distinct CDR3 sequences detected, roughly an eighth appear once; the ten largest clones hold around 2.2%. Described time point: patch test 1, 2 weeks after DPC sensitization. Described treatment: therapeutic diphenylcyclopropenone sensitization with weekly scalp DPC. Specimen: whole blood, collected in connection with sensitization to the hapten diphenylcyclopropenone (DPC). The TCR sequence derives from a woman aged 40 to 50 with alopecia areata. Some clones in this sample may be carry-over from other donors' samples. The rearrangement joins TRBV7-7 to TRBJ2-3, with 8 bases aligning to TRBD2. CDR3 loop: CASSGAGGTDTQYF. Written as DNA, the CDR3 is TGTGCTAGCAGCGGAGCGGGAGGCACAGATACGCAGTATTTT.